A selection of T cell receptor beta chains follows, all from one sample in a study of technical replicates of blood from a handful of donors. Method: immunoSEQ multiplex PCR; TCRdb's copy keeps in-frame clones and lacks some. The data contain roughly 79,000 clones, approximately 94% of them singletons. The material sequenced was T cells isolated from PBMCs. All receptors come from a human donor in good health. Both conserved end residues are part of each CDR3. The order of the fields is J gene, clone size, V gene, D gene, CDR3 DNA, CDR3 protein. The D gene is left open where the match is weak. Clone size is not always given. Where it is, it says once, few, many or a class for expanded clones.

>TRBJ2-2|-|TRBV19|-
TGTGCCAGTAGTAGGCTCACCGGGGAGCTGTTTTTT
CASSRLTGELFF
>TRBJ2-4|-|TRBV15|-
TGTGCCACCAGCATGCGGGTGGGAGAAGGCAAAAACATTCAGTACTTC
CATSMRVGEGKNIQYF
>TRBJ2-5|-|TRBV7-2|-
TGTGCCAGCAGCCTGGGACTGTACCAAGAGACCCAGTACTTC
CASSLGLYQETQYF
>TRBJ2-3|-|TRBV7-8|-
TGTGCCAGCACAACTGAACGGAGCACAGATACGCAGTATTTT
CASTTERSTDTQYF
>TRBJ2-5|once|TRBV6-5|-
TGTGCCAGCAGTTACTTAGGGGGAGGGAAGGAGACCCAGTACTTC
CASSYLGGGKETQYF
>TRBJ2-1|-|TRBV9|-
TGTGCCAGCAGCGTATCGAATGAGCAGTTCTTC
CASSVSNEQFF
>TRBJ1-2|-|TRBV5-6|-
TGTGCCAGCAGCTTGGCCTTTGTAGCGGGGGATGGCTACACCTTC
CASSLAFVAGDGYTF
>TRBJ2-1|-|TRBV7-9|TRBD1
TGTGCCAGCAGAGGGGGGGGACAGGGTGCCAATGAGCAGTTCTTC
CASRGGGQGANEQFF
>TRBJ1-6|-|TRBV30|-
TGTGCCTGGAGTGTCCCCCCAGTTAATTCACCCCTCCACTTT
CAWSVPPVNSPLHF
>TRBJ1-2|-|TRBV10-2|-
TGCGCCAGCAGCTTAGCCGGGACAAAAAACTATGGCTACACCTTC
CASSLAGTKNYGYTF
>TRBJ2-5|-|TRBV10-3|-
TGTGCCATCAGTGAGGCTGGTAACCCCCCGGACCAAGAGACCCAGTACTTC
CAISEAGNPPDQETQYF
>TRBJ1-3|-|TRBV15|-
TGTGCCACGGAAGACAGAAGAAACACCATATATTTT
CATEDRRNTIYF
>TRBJ1-1|-|TRBV7-2|-
TGTGCCAGCAGCTTTGGGGGACAAGGTGAAGCTTTCTTT
CASSFGGQGEAFF
>TRBJ1-5|-|TRBV13|-
TGTGCCAGCGCCATTACTAATAGCAATCAGCCCCAGCATTTT
CASAITNSNQPQHF
>TRBJ2-7|-|TRBV27|-
TGTGCCAGCAGTTTATCCAGGGGGGCTCACGAGCAGTACTTC
CASSLSRGAHEQYF
>TRBJ2-5|-|TRBV15|TRBD2
TGTGCCACCAGCATTGGACTAGCGGGAGACATGGAGACCCAGTACTTC
CATSIGLAGDMETQYF
>TRBJ1-1|-|TRBV20-1|-
TGCAGTGCTAGGAGGGTTGAAGCTTTCTTT
CSARRVEAFF
>TRBJ2-1|once|TRBV29-1|TRBD2
TGCAGCGTTGAACTTCGGGAGGTGGGACGAGGTGAGCAGTTCTTC
CSVELREVGRGEQFF
>TRBJ1-5|-|TRBV21-1|-
TGTGCCAGCAGCCGAAAGACACTCCCAGAGCCCCAGCATTTT
CASSRKTLPEPQHF
>TRBJ2-5|-|TRBV6-1|-
TGTGCCAGCAGTGAGGCAGGGCTCCAAGAGACCCAGTACTTC
CASSEAGLQETQYF
>TRBJ2-1|once|TRBV5-1|TRBD1
TGCGCCAGCAGCTGGAACCGGGACAGGGGGAGGAATGAGCAGTTCTTC
CASSWNRDRGRNEQFF
>TRBJ2-3|-|TRBV4-2|TRBD2
TGTGCCAGCAGCCCGGGAGGGGAAACAGATACGCAGTATTTT
CASSPGGETDTQYF
>TRBJ1-1|-|TRBV9|-
TGTGCCAGCAGCGAGTCCGGGACTGAAGCTTTCTTT
CASSESGTEAFF
>TRBJ2-7|-|TRBV7-6|TRBD1
TGTGCCAGCAGCTCACTAGGGACAGTGGGAAATGAAGAGCAGTACTTC
CASSSLGTVGNEEQYF
>TRBJ1-1|-|TRBV5-6|-
TGTGCCAGCAGCTTGGCCGGGGGGCACACTGAAGCTTTCTTT
CASSLAGGHTEAFF
>TRBJ2-1|-|TRBV7-3|TRBD1
TGTGCCAGCAGCGCGGACAGGGGGATTGAGCAGTTCTTC
CASSADRGIEQFF
>TRBJ2-7|-|TRBV27|-
TGTGCCAGCAGTTTAAGGGGGGCGGGGGCCTCCTACGAGCAGTACTTC
CASSLRGAGASYEQYF
>TRBJ1-3|-|TRBV5-6|-
TGTGCCAGCAGCCAGGATTCTGGAGGGGTCGGAAACACCATATATTTT
CASSQDSGGVGNTIYF
>TRBJ2-5|-|TRBV4-2|TRBD2
TGTGCCAGCAGCCCTTCCCGAGCGGGACAAGAGACCCAGTACTTC
CASSPSRAGQETQYF
>TRBJ2-1|-|TRBV7-6|-
TGTGCCAGCAGCTTAGAATGGGGAGTGCGGAATGAGCAGTTCTTC
CASSLEWGVRNEQFF
>TRBJ2-1|-|TRBV4-3|-
TGCGCCAGCAGCCAAGTGGAGCTAGACGATTACAATGAGCAGTTCTTC
CASSQVELDDYNEQFF
>TRBJ2-5|-|TRBV5-6|TRBD2
TGTGCCAGCATACCTAGCGGGAGATTGGAGACCCAGTACTTC
CASIPSGRLETQYF
>TRBJ2-1|-|TRBV7-8|TRBD1
TGTGCCAGCAGCTTAGAGGGGGCGGGTTACAATGAGCAGTTCTTC
CASSLEGAGYNEQFF
>TRBJ1-1|-|TRBV18|-
TGTGCCAGCTCAGCGGAAACGATGAACACTGAAGCTTTCTTT
CASSAETMNTEAFF
>TRBJ2-6|-|TRBV6-4|TRBD2
TGTGCCAGCAGTGACGGCGGCGGGAGGTCTGGGGCCAACGTCCTGACTTTC
CASSDGGGRSGANVLTF
>TRBJ2-1|-|TRBV7-9|-
TGTGCCAGCAGCAGGACAGATCAATCCTACAATGAGCAGTTCTTC
CASSRTDQSYNEQFF
>TRBJ2-7|-|TRBV19|TRBD1
TGTGCCAGTAGTTCTGACGGGCCAGGGGGCTACGAGCAGTACTTC
CASSSDGPGGYEQYF
>TRBJ1-2|-|TRBV4-2|-
TGTGCCAGCAGCCAAGACCGGCAGGGGAATCAAAACACCTTC
CASSQDRQGNQNTF
>TRBJ1-5|-|TRBV9|-
TGTGCCAGCAGCCGAGAGGACAACAATCAGCCCCAGCATTTT
CASSREDNNQPQHF
>TRBJ2-3|-|TRBV27|TRBD2
TGTGCCAGCAGTCCGAGACTTCGACTAGCGGGGTCGGATACGCAGTATTTT
CASSPRLRLAGSDTQYF
>TRBJ2-3|-|TRBV19|TRBD2
TGTGCCAGTTGGGTAGCGGGCGGTGCTAGCACAGATACGCAGTATTTT
CASWVAGGASTDTQYF
>TRBJ2-7|-|TRBV18|TRBD2
TGTGCCAGCTCAATTACCGGGACTAGCGGCTACGAGCAGTACTTC
CASSITGTSGYEQYF
>TRBJ2-1|once|TRBV7-2|TRBD2
TGTGCCAGCAGCGGGAGCGGGAGCTCCTACAATGAGCAGTTCTTC
CASSGSGSSYNEQFF
>TRBJ2-5|once|TRBV5-1|TRBD1
TGCGCCAGCAGCTTGGCCCAGGGGGTTCAAGAGACCCAGTACTTC
CASSLAQGVQETQYF
>TRBJ1-1|once|TRBV14|-
TGTGCCAGCAGCCAAGACAGGGAGAACACTGAAGCTTTCTTT
CASSQDRENTEAFF
>TRBJ2-3|-|TRBV5-1|TRBD2
TGCGCCAGCAGCAGAAGCGGGAGGGCAACAGATACGCAGTATTTT
CASSRSGRATDTQYF
>TRBJ2-5|-|TRBV6-5|TRBD1
TGTGCCAGCAGTTTGTGGACAGGGCAAGAGACCCAGTACTTC
CASSLWTGQETQYF
>TRBJ1-4|-|TRBV14|-
TGTGCCAGCAGCCCAAACGGGGAAAAACTGTTTTTT
CASSPNGEKLFF
>TRBJ1-1|-|TRBV5-1|-
TGCGCCAGCAGCTTCCTACGGGGCACTGAAGCTTTCTTT
CASSFLRGTEAFF
>TRBJ1-1|-|TRBV29-1|-
TGCAGCGTTGTTATCCCGGTCACTAACACTGAAGCTTTCTTT
CSVVIPVTNTEAFF